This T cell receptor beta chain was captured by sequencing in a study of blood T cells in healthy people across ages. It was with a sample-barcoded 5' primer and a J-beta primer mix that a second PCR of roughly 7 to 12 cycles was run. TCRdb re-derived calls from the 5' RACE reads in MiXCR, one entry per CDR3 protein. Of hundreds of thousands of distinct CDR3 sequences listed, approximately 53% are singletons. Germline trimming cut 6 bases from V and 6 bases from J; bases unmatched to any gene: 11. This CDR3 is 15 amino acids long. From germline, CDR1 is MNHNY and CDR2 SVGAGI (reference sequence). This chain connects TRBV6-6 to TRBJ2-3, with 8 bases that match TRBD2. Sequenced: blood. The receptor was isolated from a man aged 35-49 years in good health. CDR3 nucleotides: TGTGCCAGCAGGCGACCGGGACTAGTGTTGGATACGCAGTATTTT. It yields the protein CASRRPGLVLDTQYF.